Following are 8 T cell receptor beta chains from one sample sequenced in a study of T-cell memory formation after mild COVID-19. TCRdb independently ran MiXCR on the 5' RACE reads; one entry per CDR3 protein. The profile covers around 500,000 distinct CDR3 sequences, with 15% to 20% appearing a single time and about 12% taken by the ten largest. The material sequenced was PBMCs or a T cell subset sorted from them (not recorded which). The receptors here all came from an adult woman who had mild COVID-19 (a few samples of this study predate the infection). Cell type and time point are not known.

The chain uses TRBV6-2 or TRBV6-3 and TRBJ2-7; 8 bases agree with TRBD1. The CDR3 has 14 amino acids. The germline CDR1 and CDR2 sequences are MNHEY and SVGEGT. V was clipped by 7 bases and J by 4 bases; unmatched bases: 9. The CDR3: CASTLRGQDYEQYF. CDR3 in DNA: TGTGCCAGCACCCTACGGGGACAGGATTACGAGCAGTACTTC.

The CDR3, as DNA: TGTGCCAGCAGCATACCGGGACAGGGGGCCCATGGCTACACCTTC. Amino acids: CASSIPGQGAHGYTF. The chain joins TRBV5-4 to TRBJ1-2; 12 bases map to TRBD1. There are 15 residues in the CDR3. J lost 6 bases, V lost 4 bases, and 7 bases had no gene match. Germline V gene sequence: CDR1 SGHNT, CDR2 YYREEE (reference sequence).

This clonotype was recorded many times. The CDR3 DNA is TGTGCCAGCTCCCCTAGGAGTATTGGCAAAAACATTCAGTACTTC. As protein: CASSPRSIGKNIQYF. The chain combines TRBV11-2 with TRBJ2-4; D uncertain. CDR1 SGHAT and CDR2 FQNNGV come from the germline V gene. The length of the CDR3 is 15 residues. Trimming removed 8 bases from V and 3 bases from J, with 17 bases in between.

The sample holds a few counts of this clonotype. The chain joins TRBV7-9 to TRBJ2-1; D may be TRBD1 or TRBD2 (5 bases each). The CDR3 covers 14 residues. With 3 bases removed from V and 7 bases from J, the gap between germline ends came to 13 bases. Germline V gene sequence: CDR1 SEHNR, CDR2 FQNEAQ (reference sequence). The DNA of the CDR3 is TGTGCCAGCAGCTTTGGGGTCGAGGGGAATGAGCAGTTCTTC. Amino acids: CASSFGVEGNEQFF.

The gene calls are TRBV24-1 and TRBJ2-1, with TRBD1 matching over 9 bases. V trimming: 3 bases; J trimming: 6 bases; junction bases outside the gene matches: 8. The germline V gene has CDR1 KGHDR and CDR2 SFDVKD. The length of the CDR3 is 16 residues. CDR3 sequence (DNA): TGTGCCACCAGTGATCATACAGGGGGCACGAGCAATGAGCAGTTCTTC. This sequence encodes CATSDHTGGTSNEQFF.

The CDR3 DNA reads TGTGCCAGCAGCCCCGGAGTTGGGGGGGGGCGCCTGGGTCAGCCCCAGCATTTT. Translating it yields CASSPGVGGGRLGQPQHF. The J gene is TRBJ1-5, the V gene TRBV5-6, with a possible D match to TRBD1 (6 bases). Germline V lookup: CDR1 SGHDT, CDR2 YYEEEE. This CDR3 spans 18 amino acids. V was cut by 4 bases and J by 6 bases, with 26 bases left in between.

This chain uses TRBV6-4 with TRBJ1-2, with TRBD1 matching over 8 bases. V dropped 2 bases and J dropped 6; count of bases not matched to a gene: 8. Germline V lookup: CDR1 MRHNA, CDR2 SNTAGT. The CDR3 sequence is 15 residues long. This chain's CDR3 is CASSDTPGQVDGYTF. As DNA, the CDR3 is TGTGCCAGCAGTGACACTCCGGGACAGGTGGATGGCTACACCTTC.

The table lists this clonotype with many counts. J is TRBJ2-4 and V is TRBV7-9; 7 bases align to TRBD1. CDR1 SEHNR and CDR2 FQNEAQ come from the germline V gene (reference sequence). CDR3 length equals 12 residues. V was clipped by 6 bases and J by 6 bases; unmatched bases: 2. The CDR3 is CASSPGGNIQYF. DNA of the CDR3: TGTGCCAGCAGTCCAGGGGGAAACATTCAGTACTTC.